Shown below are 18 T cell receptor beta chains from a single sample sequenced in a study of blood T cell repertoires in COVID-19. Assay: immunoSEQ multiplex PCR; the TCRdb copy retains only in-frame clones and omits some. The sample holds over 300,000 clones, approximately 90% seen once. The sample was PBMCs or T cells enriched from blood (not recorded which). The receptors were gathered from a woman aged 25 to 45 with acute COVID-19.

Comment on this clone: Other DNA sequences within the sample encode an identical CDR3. The CDR3 sequence: CSASRGGYEQYF. CDR3 nucleotides: TGCAGTGCTAGTCGCGGGGGGTACGAGCAGTACTTC. The chain links TRBV20-1 to TRBJ2-7; 8 bases agree with TRBD2. CDR3 size: 12 residues. J lost 4 bases, V lost 3 bases, and 2 bases had no gene match. Germline lookup yields CDR1 DFQATT and CDR2 SNEGSKA (reference sequence).

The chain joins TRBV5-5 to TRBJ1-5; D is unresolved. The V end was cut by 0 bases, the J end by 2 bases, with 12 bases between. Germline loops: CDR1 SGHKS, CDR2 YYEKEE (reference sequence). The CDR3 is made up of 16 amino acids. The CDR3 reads CASSLAMGEGNQPQHF. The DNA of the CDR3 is TGTGCCAGCAGCTTGGCTATGGGAGAGGGCAATCAGCCCCAGCATTTT.

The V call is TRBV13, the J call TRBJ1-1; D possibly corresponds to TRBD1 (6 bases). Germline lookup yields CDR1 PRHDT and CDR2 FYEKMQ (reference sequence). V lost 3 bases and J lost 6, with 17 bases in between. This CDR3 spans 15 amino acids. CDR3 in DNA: TGTGCCAGCAGCTTCTTGGGGGCTGCTAAGGCTGAAGCTTTCTTT. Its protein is CASSFLGAAKAEAFF.

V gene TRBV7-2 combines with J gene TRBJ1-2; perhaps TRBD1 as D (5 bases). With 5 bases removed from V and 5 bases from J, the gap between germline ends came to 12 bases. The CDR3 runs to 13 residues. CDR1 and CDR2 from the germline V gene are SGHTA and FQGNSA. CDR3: CASSTTASYGYTF. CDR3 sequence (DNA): TGTGCCAGCAGCACGACAGCTTCATATGGCTACACCTTC.

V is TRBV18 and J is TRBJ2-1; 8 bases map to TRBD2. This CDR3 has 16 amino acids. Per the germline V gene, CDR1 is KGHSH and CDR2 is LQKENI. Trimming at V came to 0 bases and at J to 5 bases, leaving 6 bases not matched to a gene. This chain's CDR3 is CASSPPAGGPDNEQFF. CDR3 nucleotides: TGTGCCAGCTCACCACCGGCGGGGGGCCCTGACAATGAGCAGTTCTTC.

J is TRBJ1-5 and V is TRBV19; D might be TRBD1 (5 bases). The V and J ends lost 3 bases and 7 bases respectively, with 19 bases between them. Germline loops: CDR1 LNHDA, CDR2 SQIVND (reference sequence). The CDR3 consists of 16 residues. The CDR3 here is CASSISGGGLFQPQHF. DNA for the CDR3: TGTGCCAGTAGTATTTCCGGGGGGGGATTATTCCAGCCCCAGCATTTT.

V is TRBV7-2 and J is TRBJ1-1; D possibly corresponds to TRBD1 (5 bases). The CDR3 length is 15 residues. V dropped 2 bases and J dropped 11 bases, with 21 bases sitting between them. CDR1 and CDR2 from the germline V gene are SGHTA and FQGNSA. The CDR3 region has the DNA TGTGCCAGCAGCTTAAAGGTGGGGGGTCCTACGGCGGCTTTCTTT. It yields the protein CASSLKVGGPTAAFF.

The CDR3 nucleotides read TGTGCCAGTAGAGAGGTAGTTTCGAGGGCTGAAGCTTTCTTT. Translated: CASREVVSRAEAFF. The chain combines TRBV19 with TRBJ1-1; no firm D call. CDR3 length: 14 amino acids. Germline values: CDR1 LNHDA, CDR2 SQIVND (reference sequence). The ends were cut back, 6 bases at V and 6 bases at J, with 17 bases in the middle.

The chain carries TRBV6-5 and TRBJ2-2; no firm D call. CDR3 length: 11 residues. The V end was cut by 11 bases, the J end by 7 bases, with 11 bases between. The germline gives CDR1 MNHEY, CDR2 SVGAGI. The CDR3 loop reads CAAEFIGELFF. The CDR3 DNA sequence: TGTGCCGCGGAGTTTATCGGGGAGCTGTTTTTT.

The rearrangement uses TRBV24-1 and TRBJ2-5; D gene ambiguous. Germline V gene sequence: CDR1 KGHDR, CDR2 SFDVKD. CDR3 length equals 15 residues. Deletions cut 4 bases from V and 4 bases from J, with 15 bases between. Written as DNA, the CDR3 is TGTGCCACCAGTGACCTAGACGGCGGTGGAGAGACCCAGTACTTC. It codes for CATSDLDGGGETQYF.

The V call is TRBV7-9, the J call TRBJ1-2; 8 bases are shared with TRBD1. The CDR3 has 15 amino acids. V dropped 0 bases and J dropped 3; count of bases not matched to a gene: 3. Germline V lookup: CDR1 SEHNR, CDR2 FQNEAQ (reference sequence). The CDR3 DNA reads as TGTGCCAGCAGCTTAGCGGGACAGGCCCACTATGGCTACACCTTC. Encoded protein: CASSLAGQAHYGYTF.

The CDR3, as DNA: TGTGCCAGCAGCCAGAACACTGAAGCTTTCTTT. Residues: CASSQNTEAFF. The chain combines TRBV12-3 or TRBV12-4 with TRBJ1-1, with D unclear. V shed 6 bases and J shed 1 base, with 3 bases lying between them. The CDR3 is 11 amino acids.

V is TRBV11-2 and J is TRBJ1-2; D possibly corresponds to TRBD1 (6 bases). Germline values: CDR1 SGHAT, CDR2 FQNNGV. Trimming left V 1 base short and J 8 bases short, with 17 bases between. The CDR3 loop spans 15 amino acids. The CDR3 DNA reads TGTGCCAGCAGCTTAGCTCGCGCAGGGGCGGGCGGCTACACCTTC. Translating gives CASSLARAGAGGYTF.

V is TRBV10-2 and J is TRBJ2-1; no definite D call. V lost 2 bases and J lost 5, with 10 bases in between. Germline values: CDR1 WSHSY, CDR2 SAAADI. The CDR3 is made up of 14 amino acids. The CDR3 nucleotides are TGCGCCAGCAGTGAGCTCGTGCAGAACAATGAGCAGTTCTTC. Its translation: CASSELVQNNEQFF.

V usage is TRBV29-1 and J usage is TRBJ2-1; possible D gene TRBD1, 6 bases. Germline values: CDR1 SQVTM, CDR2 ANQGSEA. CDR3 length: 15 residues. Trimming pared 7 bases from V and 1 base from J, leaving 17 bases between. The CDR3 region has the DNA TGCAGCGCTGAGACAGGAGCAAGTTCCTACAATGAGCAGTTCTTC. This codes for CSAETGASSYNEQFF.

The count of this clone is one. The CDR3 DNA reads as TGTGCCAGCACCAAAACTCAATGGGAGGGCCACCCCTATGGCTACACCTTC. Translating gives CASTKTQWEGHPYGYTF. The genes are TRBV21-1 and TRBJ1-2. TRBV21-1 corresponds to a pseudogene. This CDR3 is 17 amino acids long.

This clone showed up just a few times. The CDR3 sequence is CASSKGSEGSDEQYF. CDR3 sequence (DNA): TGTGCCAGCAGTAAGGGTTCGGAGGGTTCGGACGAGCAGTACTTC. The chain is built from TRBV6-2 or TRBV6-3 and TRBJ2-7, with D possibly being TRBD2 (6 bases). The germline CDR1 and CDR2 sequences are MNHEY and SVGEGT. The length of the CDR3 is 15 residues. Trimming shortened V by 5 bases and J by 5 bases, and 19 bases separated the two germline ends.

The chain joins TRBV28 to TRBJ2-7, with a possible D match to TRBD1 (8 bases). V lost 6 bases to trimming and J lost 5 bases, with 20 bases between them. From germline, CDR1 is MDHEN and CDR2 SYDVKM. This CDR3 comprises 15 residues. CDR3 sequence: CASSRTDREGHEQYF. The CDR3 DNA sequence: TGTGCCAGCAGCCGGACGGACAGGGAGGGTCACGAGCAGTACTTC.